These 25 T cell receptor beta chains originate from one sample sequenced in a study of response to subunit inactivated influenza vaccine. One entry per CDR3 protein results from TCRdb running MiXCR on the RT-PCR reads. Of 490,000 or so distinct CDR3 sequences in the sample, around 8% are singletons; the top ten hold over 10%. The source material was PBMCs from blood, sampled around 25 months after vaccination. The source of these receptors is a man aged 50-75 years who received an inactivated influenza vaccine.

The rearrangement uses TRBV4-2 and TRBJ1-5; 9 bases map to TRBD1. Germline CDR1 is LGHNA and CDR2 is YNFKEQ. This CDR3 is 16 amino acids long. V lost 1 base, J lost 4 bases, and 5 bases stayed unmatched. CDR3 in amino acids: CASSQVAGTGNQPQHF. CDR3 nucleotides: TGTGCCAGCAGCCAAGTTGCCGGGACAGGGAATCAGCCCCAGCATTTT.

This chain links TRBV5-6 with TRBJ2-2; 10 nucleotides line up with TRBD2. This CDR3 region has 16 residues. V lost 4 bases, J lost 6 bases, and 9 bases stayed unmatched. Looked up from germline, CDR1 is SGHDT and CDR2 is YYEEEE. CDR3 sequence (DNA): TGTGCCAGCAGCCCCAGGACTAGCGGCTTGGCCGGGGAGCTGTTTTTT. Encoded protein: CASSPRTSGLAGELFF.

This rearrangement joins TRBV5-4 to TRBJ2-7; 10 positions agree with TRBD2. The V segment lost 0 bases and the J segment 5 bases; nucleotides outside the gene matches: 8. The CDR3 runs to 16 residues. The germline V gene has CDR1 SGHNT and CDR2 YYREEE (reference sequence). DNA of the CDR3: TGTGCCAGCAGCTTGGAGGGTAGCGGGGGGATCAACGAGCAGTACTTC. The encoded protein is CASSLEGSGGINEQYF.

This clonotype was counted only a few times. This chain uses TRBV19 with TRBJ2-7; 7 nucleotides align to TRBD2. The CDR3 contains 14 residues. With 5 bases clipped from V and 0 bases from J, the junction kept 4 bases outside the gene matches. Per germline, CDR1 LNHDA and CDR2 SQIVND (reference sequence). The CDR3 DNA is TGTGCCAGTAGTCGGACTAGGAACTCCTACGAGCAGTACTTC. Translated, it gives CASSRTRNSYEQYF.

The chain has TRBV29-1 and TRBJ1-1; 7 bases match TRBD1. Germline assignment: CDR1 SQVTM and CDR2 ANQGSEA. This CDR3 spans 14 amino acids. The V gene end was trimmed by 5 bases and the J gene end by 1 base; junction bases not matched to a gene: 7. The CDR3, as DNA: TGCAGCGTTCGCAGGGGGACAGAGAACACTGAAGCTTTCTTT. Residues: CSVRRGTENTEAFF.

The gene calls are TRBV9 and TRBJ2-1; 9 positions agree with TRBD2. Germline assignment: CDR1 SGDLS and CDR2 YYNGEE. The CDR3 covers 18 residues. The ends lost 0 bases at V and 3 bases at J; junction bases unmatched: 10. CDR3 protein: CASSVVAGDRSLYNEQFF. Written as DNA, the CDR3 is TGTGCCAGCAGCGTAGTAGCGGGGGACCGGTCCCTCTACAATGAGCAGTTCTTC. Supplemented by reference TRBV9 and TRBJ2-1, the full variable domain reads DSGVTQTPKHLITATGQRVTLRCSPRSGDLSVYWYQQSLDQGLQFLIQYYNGEERAKGNILERFSAQQFPDLHSELNLSSLELGDSALYFCASSVVAGDRSLYNEQFFGPGTRLTVL.

Ten or more counts support this clonotype. This chain uses TRBV13 with TRBJ1-2; 11 bases align to TRBD1. CDR3 length: 14 amino acids. Trimming at V came to 6 bases and at J to 7 bases, leaving 7 bases not matched to a gene. Germline CDR1 PRHDT, CDR2 FYEKMQ (reference sequence). Here the CDR3 DNA reads TGTGCCAGCAGGCGGACAGGGGGCGCGTCTGGCTACACCTTC. Its protein product is CASRRTGGASGYTF. Complete variable domain (other parts from reference TRBV13 and TRBJ1-2): AAGVIQSPRHLIKEKRETATLKCYPIPRHDTVYWYQQGPGQDPQFLISFYEKMQSDKGSIPDRFSAQQFSDYHSELNMSSLELGDSALYFCASRRTGGASGYTFGSGTRLTVV.

The sample holds many counts of this clonotype. The CDR3 sequence: CASSPRGLATNEQFF. The CDR3 bases are TGTGCCAGCTCACCACGGGGACTAGCGACCAATGAGCAGTTCTTC. The V call is TRBV18, the J call TRBJ2-1; TRBD2 matches 10 bases. The CDR3 has 15 residues. CDR1 KGHSH and CDR2 LQKENI come from the germline V gene. The ends lost 1 base at V and 6 bases at J; junction bases unmatched: 3.

This clonotype was detected only a few times. The V gene is TRBV18, the J gene TRBJ2-7; the D gene could be TRBD1 or TRBD2 (7 bases each). V lost 6 bases and J lost 5, with 17 bases in between. In germline, CDR1 is KGHSH, CDR2 LQKENI. This CDR3 has 14 amino acids. The CDR3 protein is CASSGLGDRHEQYF. DNA for the CDR3: TGTGCCAGCTCCGGACTAGGGGACAGACACGAGCAGTACTTC.

The chain has TRBV4-1 and TRBJ2-1, with TRBD2 matching over 10 bases. Germline CDR1 and CDR2: MGHRA and YSYEKL. Unmatched junction bases numbered 8, after V lost 1 base and J lost 5 bases. CDR3 length: 17 amino acids. The DNA of the CDR3 is TGCGCCAGCAGCCAAGGGGTTCTAGCGGGGGTGAACAATGAGCAGTTCTTC. It yields the protein CASSQGVLAGVNNEQFF.

This clonotype was counted a few times. The chain uses TRBV2 and TRBJ2-7; D unresolved. V was clipped by 5 bases and J by 3 bases, with 5 bases between them. Germline V CDR1 and CDR2: SNHLY, FYNNEI. This CDR3 comprises 11 residues. In nucleotides, the CDR3 is TGTGCCAGCAGTTGGGTCTACGAGCAGTACTTC. Translation gives CASSWVYEQYF.

This clonotype was detected only a few times. CDR3 DNA: TGTGCCAGCAGCACGGGACTGGGCCGTGAGCAGTTCTTC. Translated: CASSTGLGREQFF. The V gene is TRBV5-4, the J gene TRBJ2-1; perhaps TRBD2 as D (6 bases). Germline values: CDR1 SGHNT, CDR2 YYREEE (reference sequence). Trimming left V 4 bases short and J 9 bases short, with 14 bases between. The CDR3 consists of 13 residues.

This clonotype was seen many times. The V gene is TRBV6-5, the J gene TRBJ2-3; 9 bases map to TRBD2. Trimming cost V 0 bases and J 0 bases; bases outside gene matches: 1. CDR1 is MNHEY and CDR2 is SVGAGI in the germline V gene. This CDR3 contains 16 residues. The CDR3 DNA is TGTGCCAGCAGTTACTCTCTAGCGGGGAGCACAGATACGCAGTATTTT. It encodes CASSYSLAGSTDTQYF.

The V call is TRBV6-1, the J call TRBJ2-2; unclear D gene. CDR3 length equals 15 residues. Germline CDR1 MNHNS, CDR2 SASEGT. With 8 bases removed from V and 4 bases from J, the gap between germline ends came to 17 bases. The CDR3 here is CASLRVRGFTGELFF. The DNA of the CDR3 is TGTGCCAGCCTCCGGGTACGCGGCTTCACCGGGGAGCTGTTTTTT.

This clonotype was found many times. The genes are TRBV28 and TRBJ2-3; D possibly corresponds to TRBD1 (6 bases). The V gene's germline CDR1 is MDHEN and CDR2 SYDVKM. This CDR3 has 13 amino acids. Trimming took 10 bases from V and 11 from J, leaving 22 bases between them. As DNA, the CDR3 is TGTGCCACCAATCCGGGACACCTGATAGGGCAGTATTTT. This codes for CATNPGHLIGQYF.

Many counts were recorded for this clonotype. This chain connects TRBV10-3 to TRBJ1-1; no firm D call. This CDR3 has 14 residues. Germline values: CDR1 ENHRY, CDR2 SYGVKD. V was cut by 2 bases and J by 1 base, with 8 bases left in between. As DNA, the CDR3 is TGTGCCATCAGTGAGGAGGAGAGGAACACTGAAGCTTTCTTT. Translation gives CAISEEERNTEAFF.

This clonotype came up a few times. V and J are TRBV5-1 and TRBJ1-4; TRBD1 agrees at 10 bases. This CDR3 has 15 residues. CDR1 and CDR2 from the germline V gene are SGHRS and YFSETQ. V dropped 4 bases and J dropped 3; count of bases not matched to a gene: 3. CDR3 sequence: CASSRGTGANEKLFF. The CDR3 DNA reads as TGCGCCAGCAGCCGGGGGACAGGGGCTAATGAAAAACTGTTTTTT.

V gene TRBV20-1 combines with J gene TRBJ2-7; no firm D call. V was cut by 5 bases and J by 3 bases, with 11 bases left in between. This CDR3 comprises 12 residues. Germline V gene data show CDR1 as DFQATT and CDR2 as SNEGSKA (reference sequence). The CDR3 sequence is CSASKPHYEQYF. The CDR3 bases are TGCAGTGCTTCTAAGCCCCACTACGAGCAGTACTTC.

The chain has TRBV29-1 and TRBJ2-5; D possibly corresponds to TRBD2 (6 bases). Trimming took off 7 bases at V and 5 bases at J, with 11 bases between the two ends. From germline, CDR1 is SQVTM and CDR2 ANQGSEA. The CDR3 is made up of 11 amino acids. The CDR3 region has the DNA TGCAGCGGGGGACTCTCGGAGACCCAGTACTTC. This codes for CSGGLSETQYF.

The chain is built from TRBV7-9 and TRBJ1-2; tentative D call: TRBD1 (5 bases). CDR1 is SEHNR, CDR2 FQNEAQ, per germline (reference sequence). V was pared by 6 bases and J by 1 base, with 15 bases between. The CDR3 is 15 amino acids. CDR3 DNA sequence: TGTGCCAGCAGGTGGACAACAGAGAATAACTATGGCTACACCTTC. Encoded protein: CASRWTTENNYGYTF.

The table lists this clonotype with a few counts. The V call is TRBV7-9, the J call TRBJ1-1; D may be TRBD1 (5 bases). The CDR3 is 16 residues long. Germline CDR1 reads SEHNR; CDR2 reads FQNEAQ (reference sequence). Between the trimmed V and J ends, which lost 5 bases and 1 base, there was a span of 17 bases. CDR3 in amino acids: CASSRGVGGSNTEAFF. As DNA, the CDR3 is TGTGCCAGCAGCCGGGGGGTAGGCGGCTCGAACACTGAAGCTTTCTTT.

This rearrangement joins TRBV20-1 to TRBJ2-7; D remains ambiguous. The CDR3 loop spans 15 amino acids. V lost 0 bases to trimming and J lost 0 bases, with 12 bases between them. The germline CDR1 and CDR2 sequences are DFQATT and SNEGSKA (reference sequence). CDR3 loop: CSARDQFAVSYEQYF. The CDR3 DNA sequence: TGCAGTGCTAGAGATCAATTTGCGGTCTCCTACGAGCAGTACTTC.

Written as DNA, the CDR3 is TGTGCCAGCAGTTTCGCGGGAGGAGCCGGGGAGCTGTTTTTT. Residues: CASSFAGGAGELFF. The chain links TRBV12-3 or TRBV12-4 to TRBJ2-2, with TRBD2 matching over 8 bases. V lost 3 bases to trimming and J lost 6 bases; unmatched junction nucleotides: 3. There are 14 residues in the CDR3.

The chain couples TRBV11-2 to TRBJ2-5, with TRBD1 as a possible D gene (6 bases). Trimming left V 0 bases short and J 10 bases short, with 27 bases between. Germline values: CDR1 SGHAT, CDR2 FQNNGV. The CDR3 runs to 18 residues. CDR3 region: CASSLEASIRGPEGDQYF. As DNA, the CDR3 is TGTGCCAGCAGCTTAGAGGCTAGTATCAGGGGCCCGGAAGGGGACCAGTACTTC.

This clonotype occurred a few times. This chain joins TRBV29-1 and TRBJ2-5, with unresolved D. CDR3 length: 13 amino acids. The ends were cut back, 6 bases at V and 4 bases at J, with 15 bases in the middle. Germline assignment: CDR1 SQVTM and CDR2 ANQGSEA. The CDR3 sequence is CSVQDTSGETQYF. The CDR3 nucleotides are TGCAGCGTGCAGGATACCTCGGGAGAGACCCAGTACTTC.